This entry describes one T cell receptor (beta chain). The antigen is unknown. These data belong to a study of identical twins. Study findings and constraints: Carriage of fewer insertions was seen in abundant cord blood beta clonotypes, whereas memory repertoires showed none.

Using its own MiXCR run on the 5' RACE reads, TCRdb lists one record per CDR3 protein. In the table there are about 1.7 million distinct CDR3 sequences, about 31% of which are singletons. This sequence originates from a newborn girl in good health. Sample: cord blood.

DNA for the CDR3: TGCAGTGCTAGAACGGGGGGAATAGGGGAGCAGTACTTC. Encoded protein: CSARTGGIGEQYF. The chain employs TRBV20-1 and TRBJ2-4; 7 positions agree with TRBD2. The germline gives CDR1 DFQATT, CDR2 SNEGSKA (reference sequence). Unmatched junction bases numbered 11, after V lost 2 bases and J lost 13 bases. This CDR3 comprises 13 residues.